This T cell receptor (beta chain) originates from a study of cytotoxic CD8 clonotypes in ibrutinib-treated CLL. Using immunoSEQ multiplex PCR, the repertoire was profiled, and TCRdb retains in-frame clones only, with some absent. The table has 200,000 to 250,000 clones, approximately 75% seen once. This CDR3 is 12 amino acids long. CDR1 and CDR2 (germline): GTSNPN, SVGIG (reference sequence). The V and J ends lost 3 bases and 3 bases respectively, with 9 bases between them. The receptor was derived from a human donor with chronic lymphocytic leukemia. This sample comprised PBMCs, obtained after 12 months of ibrutinib treatment. This sequence joins TRBV30 and TRBJ2-7, with unresolved D. In DNA, the CDR3 is TGTGCCTGGAGCTGGACGGGCTACGAGCAGTACTTC. This translates into CAWSWTGYEQYF.